The 20 T cell receptor beta chains in this list originate from one sample, sequenced in a study of cytomegalovirus exposure and HLA in healthy donors. Use of 60 Vbeta and 13 Jbeta primers characterized the PCR. Assay: immunoSEQ multiplex PCR; the TCRdb copy retains only in-frame clones and omits some. This sample yields some 190,000 clones, of which about 9% are seen a single time; roughly 1.3% belongs to the top ten. The sample comprised PBMCs. The origin of the receptors is a woman in her thirties in good health and CMV-seropositive.

In its sample, this clone was seen many times. The chain couples TRBV11-3 to TRBJ2-5; possible D gene TRBD1, 6 bases. Germline values: CDR1 SGHNT, CDR2 YENEEA. Trimming pared 4 bases from V and 5 bases from J, leaving 14 bases between. CDR3 length equals 14 residues. CDR3 nucleotides: TGTGCCAGCAGCTCAGGTGGGGGCGACGAGACCCAGTACTTC. Translating gives CASSSGGGDETQYF.

V and J are TRBV13 and TRBJ2-1; D is unclear. The germline V gene encodes CDR1 PRHDT and CDR2 FYEKMQ (reference sequence). The CDR3 covers 14 residues. The germline V and J ends were trimmed by 5 bases and 2 bases, with 10 bases remaining between them. DNA for the CDR3: TGTGCCAGCAGCCTAAAAACTGCCTACAATGAGCAGTTCTTC. Translated, it gives CASSLKTAYNEQFF.

This rearrangement joins TRBV5-1 to TRBJ1-1; D unclear. There are 15 residues in the CDR3. The germline V and J ends were trimmed by 0 bases and 2 bases, with 11 bases remaining between them. Germline loops: CDR1 SGHRS, CDR2 YFSETQ. The CDR3 DNA reads as TGCGCCAGCAGCTTGGGAACCCAGACAAACACTGAAGCTTTCTTT. This encodes CASSLGTQTNTEAFF.

This rearrangement joins TRBV18 to TRBJ2-3; TRBD2 aligns across 12 bases. Losses at the gene ends were 1 base for V and 3 bases for J; bases not matched to a gene: 5. Germline V gene lookup returns CDR1 KGHSH and CDR2 LQKENI. The CDR3 extends over 17 amino acids. The CDR3 DNA follows: TGTGCCAGCTCACCACAGTCCCTAGCGGGAGGGACAGATACGCAGTATTTT. It codes for CASSPQSLAGGTDTQYF.

This clone was detected a few times. The chain joins TRBV19 to TRBJ2-6; perhaps TRBD1 as D (6 bases). Germline loops: CDR1 LNHDA, CDR2 SQIVND (reference sequence). Between the trimmed V and J ends, which lost 6 bases and 2 bases, there was a span of 11 bases. This CDR3 is built from 15 residues. The DNA for the CDR3 is TGTGCCAGTAGCAAGAACAGGGCTGGGGCCAACGTCCTGACTTTC. As protein: CASSKNRAGANVLTF.

Concerning this clone itself: Other DNA sequences in this specimen translate into the identical CDR3. This rearrangement joins TRBV7-9 to TRBJ2-7; possible D gene TRBD1, 5 bases. V was trimmed by 2 bases and J by 3 bases, leaving 5 bases between them. The CDR3 spans 12 residues. Germline V gene sequence: CDR1 SEHNR, CDR2 FQNEAQ (reference sequence). The CDR3 DNA reads as TGTGCCAGCAGCTTACAGGGCTACGAGCAGTACTTC. This gives the protein CASSLQGYEQYF.

The chain combines TRBV5-4 with TRBJ2-3; 8 nucleotides match TRBD2. Germline V gives CDR1 SGHNT, CDR2 YYREEE (reference sequence). V trimming: 0 bases; J trimming: 9 bases; junction bases outside the gene matches: 6. The CDR3 extends over 14 amino acids. CDR3 sequence (DNA): TGTGCCAGCAGCTTGGCCGCAGCGGGAGAAACGCAGTATTTT. Translating it yields CASSLAAAGETQYF.

The chain couples TRBV30 to TRBJ1-1; D call uncertain. The CDR3 loop spans 12 amino acids. V lost 0 bases and J lost 3, with 5 bases in between. CDR1 and CDR2 from the germline V gene are GTSNPN and SVGIG (reference sequence). CDR3 nucleotide sequence: TGTGCCTGGAGTGTGGTAGACACTGAAGCTTTCTTT. Protein sequence: CAWSVVDTEAFF.

This clone was detected only a few times. The V and J genes are TRBV6-5 and TRBJ2-7, with TRBD2 as a possible D gene (6 bases). The CDR3 runs to 15 residues. Germline CDR1 and CDR2: MNHEY and SVGAGI. The ends were cut back, 0 bases at V and 3 bases at J, with 12 bases in the middle. In nucleotides, the CDR3 is TGTGCCAGCAGTTACTCGCGCGGGATCGGCTACGAGCAGTACTTC. Its protein product is CASSYSRGIGYEQYF.

There are a few counts of this clone. This rearrangement joins TRBV19 to TRBJ1-4; 9 nucleotides match TRBD1. V shed 5 bases, J shed 8 bases, and the junction held 12 bases outside the gene matches. The CDR3 sequence is 16 residues long. Germline V gene sequence: CDR1 LNHDA, CDR2 SQIVND (reference sequence). CDR3 loop: CASSASNRGLLEKLFF. The CDR3 DNA reads TGTGCCAGTAGTGCATCTAACAGGGGGCTGTTGGAAAAACTGTTTTTT. Using reference TRBV19 and TRBJ1-4 for the parts outside the CDR3, the full variable domain is DGGITQSPKYLFRKEGQNVTLSCEQNLNHDAMYWYRQDPGQGLRLIYYSQIVNDFQKGDIAEGYSVSREKKESFPLTVTSAQKNPTAFYLCASSASNRGLLEKLFFGSGTQLSVL.

This CDR3 reads CASRMGQGSYEQYF. The CDR3 region has the DNA TGTGCCAGTAGGATGGGGCAGGGCAGCTACGAGCAGTACTTC. The chain employs TRBV19 and TRBJ2-7; possibly TRBD1 for D (5 bases). The V and J ends lost 6 bases and 3 bases respectively, with 15 bases between them. CDR1 and CDR2 (germline): LNHDA, SQIVND (reference sequence). The CDR3 loop spans 14 amino acids.

V and J are TRBV6-5 and TRBJ1-2, with TRBD1 as a possible D gene (6 bases). Germline V gene sequence: CDR1 MNHEY, CDR2 SVGAGI. The CDR3 has 15 residues. The ends were cut back, 2 bases at V and 3 bases at J, with 13 bases in the middle. As DNA, the CDR3 is TGTGCCAGCAGTTACACAGGGACCCTCTACTATGGCTACACCTTC. Translation: CASSYTGTLYYGYTF.

V and J are TRBV7-3 and TRBJ2-2, with a possible D match to TRBD2 (6 bases). In germline, CDR1 is SGHTA, CDR2 FQGTGA. Between the trimmed V and J ends, which lost 4 bases and 7 bases, there was a span of 13 bases. This CDR3 comprises 14 residues. Written as DNA, the CDR3 is TGTGCCAGCAGCTCGGGACTTTGGGACGGGGAGCTGTTTTTT. Amino acids: CASSSGLWDGELFF.

This clone was counted a few times. The genes are TRBV7-3 and TRBJ2-7, with D possibly TRBD2 on 6 matching bases. The CDR3 runs 13 residues. With 1 base removed from V and 9 bases from J, the gap between germline ends came to 13 bases. The germline V gene has CDR1 SGHTA and CDR2 FQGTGA. CDR3 amino acids: CASSLRVDGGQYF. The CDR3 coding sequence is TGTGCCAGCAGCTTAAGGGTCGACGGGGGGCAGTACTTC. Based on the CDR3 plus reference TRBV7-3 and TRBJ2-7, the full variable domain is GAGVSQTPSNKVTEKGKYVELRCDPISGHTALYWYRQSLGQGPEFLIYFQGTGAADDSGLPNDRFFAVRPEGSVSTLKIQRTERGDSAVYLCASSLRVDGGQYFGPGTRLTVT.

This clone was counted a few times. The V gene is TRBV4-1, the J gene TRBJ2-2; maybe TRBD1 (5 bases). Looked up from germline, CDR1 is MGHRA and CDR2 is YSYEKL. This CDR3 has 16 amino acids. Trimming shortened V by 4 bases and J by 5 bases, and 17 bases separated the two germline ends. In nucleotides, the CDR3 is TGCGCCAGCAGCCCCTGGGGCAGGGAAACAACCGGGGAGCTGTTTTTT. Translation gives CASSPWGRETTGELFF.

This clone was detected only a few times. The chain links TRBV5-5 to TRBJ1-2; maybe TRBD1 (5 bases). The V end lost 0 bases, the J end lost 7 bases, and 16 bases lay between the germline ends. Germline CDR1 is SGHKS and CDR2 is YYEKEE (reference sequence). The CDR3 runs to 15 residues. The CDR3 DNA reads as TGTGCCAGCAGCTTGGGACAGCATCAAACGGGTGGCTACACCTTC. Protein product: CASSLGQHQTGGYTF.

This chain connects TRBV6-5 to TRBJ2-7, with D possibly matching TRBD2 (6 bases). Trimming took 0 bases from V and 6 from J, leaving 6 bases between them. Per germline, CDR1 MNHEY and CDR2 SVGAGI. This CDR3 contains 12 residues. CDR3 coding DNA: TGTGCCAGCAGTTACTCGGGGGGCGAGCAGTACTTC. Amino acids: CASSYSGGEQYF.

The chain links TRBV7-3 to TRBJ2-3; 9 positions agree with TRBD1. There are 15 residues in the CDR3. The V gene end was trimmed by 5 bases and the J gene end by 3 bases; junction bases not matched to a gene: 6. Looked up from germline, CDR1 is SGHTA and CDR2 is FQGTGA. CDR3 in DNA: TGTGCCAGCAGCCTCCGACAGGGGGATACAGATACGCAGTATTTT. Encoded protein: CASSLRQGDTDTQYF.

Only a few counts were recorded for this clone. V gene TRBV29-1 combines with J gene TRBJ2-1; 10 bases are shared with TRBD2. The CDR3 totals 17 residues. Germline lookup yields CDR1 SQVTM and CDR2 ANQGSEA. V trimming: 7 bases; J trimming: 5 bases; junction bases outside the gene matches: 17. The CDR3: CSASGFLAGDDDNEQFF. DNA of the CDR3: TGCAGCGCCTCAGGTTTCCTAGCGGGAGATGACGACAATGAGCAGTTCTTC.

This clone was picked up one time. The chain couples TRBV5-1 to TRBJ2-5, with D perhaps matching TRBD2 (5 bases). The germline gives CDR1 SGHRS, CDR2 YFSETQ. Trimming removed 2 bases from V and 0 bases from J, with 11 bases in between. The CDR3 contains 15 residues. The CDR3 DNA reads TGCGCCAGCAGCTTTGTACCGGGAAACCAAGAGACCCAGTACTTC. Amino acids: CASSFVPGNQETQYF.